Listed below are T cell receptor beta chains from one sample, sequenced in a study of CD8 T cells in Susac syndrome. From the immunoSEQ multiplex PCR reads, TCRdb called clonotypes with MiXCR, one entry per CDR3 protein. The repertoire includes 140,000 or so distinct CDR3 sequences, around 95% of them detected once, and over 0.065% sits in the top ten. Sequencing was carried out using CD4+ T cells from PBMCs. Receptors were obtained from a human donor with Susac syndrome. Both conserved end residues are part of each CDR3. The D gene is left open where the match is weak. A row's size may be missing; if present it is once, few, many or a size class.

D	V	J	size	CDR3	DNA
-	TRBV29-1	TRBJ2-3	-	CSVEDAVEGENTDTQYF	TGCAGCGTTGAAGATGCCGTCGAGGGGGAGAACACAGATACGCAGTATTTT
-	TRBV7-6	TRBJ2-7	-	CASSRTVTGGEQYF	TGTGCCAGCAGCCGGACGGTTACCGGGGGCGAGCAGTACTTC
-	TRBV28	TRBJ1-5	-	CASRATLDQPQHF	TGTGCCAGCAGAGCGACACTGGATCAGCCCCAGCATTTT
-	TRBV11-2	TRBJ2-3	-	CASSLEPSRSPGTQYF	TGTGCCAGCAGCTTAGAGCCTAGCCGCTCCCCCGGTACGCAGTATTTT
-	TRBV6-2/TRBV6-3	TRBJ2-3	-	CASSPPLFGDTQYF	TGTGCCAGCAGCCCACCTCTTTTCGGAGATACGCAGTATTTT
-	TRBV4-1	TRBJ1-3	once	CASSQDRLGSGNTIYF	TGCGCCAGCAGCCAAGACCGACTGGGCTCTGGAAACACCATATATTTT
TRBD2	TRBV28	TRBJ2-1	-	CASSGLAGGGYNEQFF	TGTGCCAGCAGTGGACTAGCGGGAGGGGGCTACAATGAGCAGTTCTTC
-	TRBV12-3/TRBV12-4	TRBJ1-3	-	CASSLPSTFSLTGNTIYF	TGTGCCAGCAGTCTACCGTCCACGTTTTCACTCACTGGAAACACCATATATTTT
-	TRBV23-1	TRBJ2-5	-	CASSQTPRGGVQETQYF	TGCGCCAGCAGCCAAACCCCGAGGGGGGGTGTGCAAGAGACCCAGTACTTC
TRBD2	TRBV4-1	TRBJ2-1	-	CASSQVAGADEQFF	TGCGCCAGCAGCCAAGTGGCGGGAGCCGATGAGCAGTTCTTC
-	TRBV29-1	TRBJ1-2	-	CSVTLPDYGYTF	TGCAGCGTCACCCTCCCGGACTATGGCTACACCTTC
TRBD1	TRBV2	TRBJ2-7	-	CASSAGTGTHEQYF	TGTGCCAGCAGTGCCGGGACAGGGACGCACGAGCAGTACTTC
-	TRBV5-1	TRBJ2-7	-	CASSLVSGDYEQYF	TGCGCCAGCAGCTTGGTTAGCGGAGATTACGAGCAGTACTTC
TRBD1	TRBV28	TRBJ2-5	-	CASSPDRGQETQYF	TGTGCCAGCAGCCCGGACAGGGGGCAAGAGACCCAGTACTTC
-	TRBV6-5	TRBJ2-2	once	CASSGNRNTGELFF	TGTGCCAGCAGTGGAAACAGGAACACCGGGGAGCTGTTTTTT
-	TRBV7-2	TRBJ2-5	-	CASSYLGTARGETQYF	TGTGCCAGCAGCTATCTTGGAACGGCCCGGGGTGAGACCCAGTACTTC
-	TRBV15	TRBJ2-1	-	CATSRLGWVQFF	TGTGCCACCAGCAGGTTAGGATGGGTGCAGTTCTTC
TRBD1	TRBV18	TRBJ2-7	-	CASSPRQGIYEQYF	TGTGCCAGCTCACCCCGACAGGGAATCTACGAGCAGTACTTC
-	TRBV2	TRBJ1-5	-	CASRQQGFGLPQHF	TGTGCCAGCCGACAGCAGGGATTTGGTCTGCCCCAGCATTTT
TRBD1	TRBV6-1	TRBJ1-1	-	CASKPGTDEAFF	TGTGCCAGCAAGCCAGGGACAGATGAAGCTTTCTTT
TRBD2	TRBV3-1	TRBJ2-1	once	CASSQVGSGRTYEQFF	TGTGCCAGCAGCCAAGTGGGCAGCGGGAGAACGTATGAGCAGTTCTTC
-	TRBV12-3/TRBV12-4	TRBJ1-3	-	CASSNPSGNTIYF	TGTGCCAGCAGCAACCCCTCTGGAAACACCATATATTTT
-	TRBV2	TRBJ2-1	-	CASSEAGRDRGNEQFF	TGTGCCAGCAGTGAGGCAGGGCGGGATAGAGGCAATGAGCAGTTCTTC
-	TRBV12-3/TRBV12-4	TRBJ2-2	-	CASSLGGAYRAGELFF	TGTGCCAGCAGTTTAGGTGGGGCTTATAGAGCCGGGGAGCTGTTTTTT
TRBD2	TRBV20-1	TRBJ2-5	once	CSASSPSGRRGETQYF	TGCAGTGCTAGTTCGCCTAGCGGGAGGCGAGGGGAGACCCAGTACTTC
-	TRBV6-1	TRBJ1-5	-	CASSGGRDSFTPQPQHF	TGTGCCAGCAGTGGAGGTAGGGATTCTTTCACCCCTCAGCCCCAGCATTTT
TRBD1	TRBV27	TRBJ1-2	-	CASRAPGQSYGYTF	TGTGCCAGCAGGGCACCGGGACAGAGCTATGGCTACACCTTC
TRBD1	TRBV5-1	TRBJ1-4	-	CASSPQGGSEKLFF	TGCGCCAGCAGCCCACAGGGGGGATCTGAAAAACTGTTTTTT
TRBD1	TRBV20-1	TRBJ2-7	once	CSLGQSPYEQYF	TGCAGCCTGGGACAGAGCCCCTACGAGCAGTACTTC
TRBD1	TRBV28	TRBJ2-7	-	CASSPIDRVQAYEQYF	TGTGCCAGCAGTCCAATTGACAGGGTTCAAGCCTACGAGCAGTACTTC
-	TRBV7-2	TRBJ2-6	-	CASSLARAGANVLTF	TGTGCCAGCAGCTTAGCCCGGGCTGGGGCCAACGTCCTGACTTTC
-	TRBV9	TRBJ2-4	-	CASSPNENIQYF	TGTGCCAGCAGCCCCAACGAAAACATTCAGTACTTC
-	TRBV10-3	TRBJ1-1	-	CAISEARLNTEAFF	TGTGCCATCAGTGAGGCTCGACTGAACACTGAAGCTTTCTTT